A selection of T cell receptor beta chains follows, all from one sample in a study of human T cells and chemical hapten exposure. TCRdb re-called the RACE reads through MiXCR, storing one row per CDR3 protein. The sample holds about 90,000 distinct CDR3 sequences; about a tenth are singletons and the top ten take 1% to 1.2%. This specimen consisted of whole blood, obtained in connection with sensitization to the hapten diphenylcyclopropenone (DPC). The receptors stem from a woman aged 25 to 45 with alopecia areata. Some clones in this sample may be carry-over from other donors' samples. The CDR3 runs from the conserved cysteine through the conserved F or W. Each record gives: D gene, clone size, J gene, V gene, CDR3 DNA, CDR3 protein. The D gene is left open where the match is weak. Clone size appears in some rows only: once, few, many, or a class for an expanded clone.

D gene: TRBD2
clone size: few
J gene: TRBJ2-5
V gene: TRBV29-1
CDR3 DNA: TGCAGCGAGCGGGACGCAGGGAAAGGAACCCAGTACTTC
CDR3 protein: CSERDAGKGTQYF

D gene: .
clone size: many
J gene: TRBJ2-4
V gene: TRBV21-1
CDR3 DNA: TGTGCCAGCAGCAAAGGCGGGGGGCTAGCCAAAAACATTCAGTACTTC
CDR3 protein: CASSKGGGLAKNIQYF

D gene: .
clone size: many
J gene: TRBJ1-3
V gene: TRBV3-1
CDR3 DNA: TGTGCCAGCAGCCCCACGACAGGAGCTGGAAACACCATATATTTT
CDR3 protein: CASSPTTGAGNTIYF

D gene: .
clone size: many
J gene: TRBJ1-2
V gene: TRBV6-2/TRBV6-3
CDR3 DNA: TGTGCCAGCAGCTCCGCCCGGGCCTGGAACTATGGCTACACCTTC
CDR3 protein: CASSSARAWNYGYTF

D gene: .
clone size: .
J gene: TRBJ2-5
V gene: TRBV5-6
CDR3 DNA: TGTGCCAGCAGCTTGGCCCTCGAGACCCAGTACTTC
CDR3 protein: CASSLALETQYF

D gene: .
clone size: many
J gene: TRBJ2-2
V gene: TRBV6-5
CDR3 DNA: TGTGCCAGCAGTCGGACAGCCGGGGAGCTGTTTTTT
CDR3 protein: CASSRTAGELFF

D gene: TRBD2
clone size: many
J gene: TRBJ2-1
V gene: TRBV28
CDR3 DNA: TGTGCCAGCAGTTTATTCCGACTAGCGGGAGGGCCCAGCAATGAGCAGTTCTTC
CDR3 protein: CASSLFRLAGGPSNEQFF

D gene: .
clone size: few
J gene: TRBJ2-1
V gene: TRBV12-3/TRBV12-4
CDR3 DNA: TGTGCCAGCAGTTTTCGGGACACCGGGCTGCAGTTCTTC
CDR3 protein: CASSFRDTGLQFF

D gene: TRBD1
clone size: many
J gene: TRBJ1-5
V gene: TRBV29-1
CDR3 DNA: TGCAGCGGATGGACAGGGGATCTCAATCAGCCCCAGCATTTT
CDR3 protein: CSGWTGDLNQPQHF

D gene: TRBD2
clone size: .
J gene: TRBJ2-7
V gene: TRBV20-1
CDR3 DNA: TGCAGTGCTAGAGGACTAGCGGGAGCACGGAGCTCCTACGAGCAGTACTTC
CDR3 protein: CSARGLAGARSSYEQYF

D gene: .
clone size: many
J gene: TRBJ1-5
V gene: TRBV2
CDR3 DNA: TGTGCCAGCAGTGAGACCAGGCTGAGTGTGCATCAGCCCCAGCATTTT
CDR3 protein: CASSETRLSVHQPQHF

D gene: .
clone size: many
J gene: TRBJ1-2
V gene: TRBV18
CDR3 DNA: TGTGCCAGCTCACCACAGGAGGGGGACTATGGCTACACCTTC
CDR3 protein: CASSPQEGDYGYTF

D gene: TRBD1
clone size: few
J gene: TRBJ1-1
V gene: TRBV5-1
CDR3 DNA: TGCGCCAGCGCAAGGACAGGGCAGGGCACTGAAGCTTTCTTT
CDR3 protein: CASARTGQGTEAFF

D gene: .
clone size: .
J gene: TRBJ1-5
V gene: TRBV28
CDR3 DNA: TGTGCCAGCAGTTTTGGGAATCAGCCCCAGCATTTT
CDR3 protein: CASSFGNQPQHF

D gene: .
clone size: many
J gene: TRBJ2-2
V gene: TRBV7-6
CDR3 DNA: TGTGCCAGCAGCCCCAGCGCCGGTGGTTACACCGGGGAGCTGTTTTTT
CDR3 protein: CASSPSAGGYTGELFF

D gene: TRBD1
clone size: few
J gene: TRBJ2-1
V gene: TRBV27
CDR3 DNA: TGTGCCAGCAGCCTGGACAGGGGGCGAGATGAGCAGTTCTTC
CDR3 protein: CASSLDRGRDEQFF

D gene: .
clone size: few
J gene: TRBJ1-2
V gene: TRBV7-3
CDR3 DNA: TGTGCCAGCAGCTCCGGGGGGCCAGCAGGCTACACCTTC
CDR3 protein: CASSSGGPAGYTF

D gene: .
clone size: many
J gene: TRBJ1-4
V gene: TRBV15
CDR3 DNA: TGTGCCACCAGCAGAGATAGGCAGGGAAATGAAAAACTGTTTTTT
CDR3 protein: CATSRDRQGNEKLFF

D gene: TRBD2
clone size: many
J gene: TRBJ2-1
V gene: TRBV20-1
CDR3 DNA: TGCAGTGCTAGGTCACTAGCGGGATACTACAATGAGCAGTTCTTC
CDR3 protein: CSARSLAGYYNEQFF

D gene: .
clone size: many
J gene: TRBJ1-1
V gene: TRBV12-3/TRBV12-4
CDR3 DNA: TGTGCCAGCAGTCCGCAACTCGATTCCAGTGGGCCGACCACTGAAGCTTTCTTT
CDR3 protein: CASSPQLDSSGPTTEAFF

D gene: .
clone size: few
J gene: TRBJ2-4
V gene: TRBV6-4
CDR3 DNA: TGTGCCAGCAGTGGTCTTCCCAAAAACATTCAGTACTTC
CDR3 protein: CASSGLPKNIQYF

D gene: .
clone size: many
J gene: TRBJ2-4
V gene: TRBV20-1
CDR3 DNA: TGCAGTATCGGGGGGCCCAAAAACATTCAGTACTTC
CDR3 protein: CSIGGPKNIQYF

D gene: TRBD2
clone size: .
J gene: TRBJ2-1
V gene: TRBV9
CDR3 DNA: TGTGCCAGCAGCGTAGAAGCGGCTAGCGGGTACAATGAGCAGTTCTTC
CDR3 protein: CASSVEAASGYNEQFF

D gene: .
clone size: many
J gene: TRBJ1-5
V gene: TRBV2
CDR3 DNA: TGTGCCAGCAGTGAAGGACAGGCCTATAGCAATCAGCCCCAGCATTTT
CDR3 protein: CASSEGQAYSNQPQHF

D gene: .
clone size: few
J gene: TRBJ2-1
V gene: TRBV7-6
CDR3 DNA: TGTGCCAGCAGCTCCGTAAATATACCCAATGAGCAGTTCTTC
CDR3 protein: CASSSVNIPNEQFF

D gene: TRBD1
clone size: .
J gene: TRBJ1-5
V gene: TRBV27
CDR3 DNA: TGTGCCAGCAGTCTGGACAGGGGGAGGCCCTATAGCAATCAGCCCCAGCATTTT
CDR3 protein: CASSLDRGRPYSNQPQHF

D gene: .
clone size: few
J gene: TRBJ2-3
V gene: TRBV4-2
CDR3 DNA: TGTGCCAGCAGCCAAGATGAAGGAGGGAGTGGAACAGATACGCAGTATTTT
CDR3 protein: CASSQDEGGSGTDTQYF

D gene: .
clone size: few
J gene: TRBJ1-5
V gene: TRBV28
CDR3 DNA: TGTGCCAGCAGGGTACCCACCAATCAGCCCCAGCATTTT
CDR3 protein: CASRVPTNQPQHF

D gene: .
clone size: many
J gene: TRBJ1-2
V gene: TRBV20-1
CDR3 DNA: TGCAGTGCTAGGGGTTTGCAGGACTCTAACACCTTC
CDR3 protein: CSARGLQDSNTF

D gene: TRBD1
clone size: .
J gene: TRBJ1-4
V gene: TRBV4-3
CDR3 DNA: TGCGCCAGCAGCCCAAACTCAGGGGGGCCTAATGAAAAACTGTTTTTT
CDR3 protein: CASSPNSGGPNEKLFF

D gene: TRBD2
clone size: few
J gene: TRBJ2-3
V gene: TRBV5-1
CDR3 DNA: TGCGCCAGCAGGTACCTAGCGGGAGGGACAGATACGCAGTATTTT
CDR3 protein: CASRYLAGGTDTQYF

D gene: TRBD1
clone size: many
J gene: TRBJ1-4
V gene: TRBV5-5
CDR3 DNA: TGTGCCAGCAGTCCGGGACCAGGGGGAATGAATGAAAAACTGTTTTTT
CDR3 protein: CASSPGPGGMNEKLFF

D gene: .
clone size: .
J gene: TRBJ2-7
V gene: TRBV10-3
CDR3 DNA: TGTGCCATCTCCCGGAGTGCTGGATCGTTCTCCTACGAGCAGTACTTC
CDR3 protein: CAISRSAGSFSYEQYF

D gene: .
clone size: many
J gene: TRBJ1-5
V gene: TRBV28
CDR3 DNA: TGTGCCAGCAGTTCGACAATCGGGGTGGGTCGCAATCAGCCCCAGCATTTT
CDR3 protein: CASSSTIGVGRNQPQHF

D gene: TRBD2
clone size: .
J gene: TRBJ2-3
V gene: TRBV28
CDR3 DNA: TGTGCCAGCAGTTTAGTTCCGGGACTAGCGGGAGGGGATACGCAGTATTTT
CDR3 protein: CASSLVPGLAGGDTQYF

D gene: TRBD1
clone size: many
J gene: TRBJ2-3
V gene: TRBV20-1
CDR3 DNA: TGCAGCGGCGGACAGGGCACAGATACGCAGTATTTT
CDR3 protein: CSGGQGTDTQYF

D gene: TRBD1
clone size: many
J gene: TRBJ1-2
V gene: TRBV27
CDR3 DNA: TGTGCCAGCAGTTCGGGACAGGGGATTGGGGACTATGGCTACACCTTC
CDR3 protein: CASSSGQGIGDYGYTF

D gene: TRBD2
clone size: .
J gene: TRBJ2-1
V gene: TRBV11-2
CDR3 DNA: TGTGCCAGCAGACCTCCGACTAGCGGGAGTGATGAGCAGTTCTTC
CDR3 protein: CASRPPTSGSDEQFF

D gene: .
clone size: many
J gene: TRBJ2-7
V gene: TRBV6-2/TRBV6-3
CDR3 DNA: TGTGCCAGCAGTTACTCGTGGGGCCAGCGTGAGCAGTACTTC
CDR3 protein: CASSYSWGQREQYF

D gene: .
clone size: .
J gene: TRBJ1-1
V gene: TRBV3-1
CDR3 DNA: TGTGCCAGCAGCCAAATAGTATTCGGAGAAGCTTTCTTT
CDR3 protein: CASSQIVFGEAFF

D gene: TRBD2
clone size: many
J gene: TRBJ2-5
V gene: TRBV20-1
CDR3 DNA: TGCAGTGCTACCACTCCCACCGGGGGGGTGGAGACCCAGTACTTC
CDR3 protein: CSATTPTGGVETQYF

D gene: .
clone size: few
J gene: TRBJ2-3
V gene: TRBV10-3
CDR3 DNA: TGTGCCATCAGAGGGCAGGGAGGATCGAACACAGATACGCAGTATTTT
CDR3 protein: CAIRGQGGSNTDTQYF

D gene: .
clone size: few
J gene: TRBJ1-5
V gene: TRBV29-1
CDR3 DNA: TGCAGCGTTGCTGAAGGTTATAATCAGCCCCAGCATTTT
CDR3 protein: CSVAEGYNQPQHF

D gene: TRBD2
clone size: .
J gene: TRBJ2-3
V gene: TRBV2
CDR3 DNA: TGTGCCAGCAGTGTCGGCGGGAGAACAGATACGCAGTATTTT
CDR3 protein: CASSVGGRTDTQYF

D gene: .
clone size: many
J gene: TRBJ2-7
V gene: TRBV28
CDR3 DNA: TGTGCCACGAAGTGGGAAGCGGCCTCCTACGAGCAGTACTTC
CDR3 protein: CATKWEAASYEQYF

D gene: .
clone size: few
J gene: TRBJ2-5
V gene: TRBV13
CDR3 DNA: TGTGCCAGCAGCTATTCGGGGGGCCCAGAGACCCAGTACTTC
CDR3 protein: CASSYSGGPETQYF

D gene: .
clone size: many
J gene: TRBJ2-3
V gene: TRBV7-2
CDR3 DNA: TGTGCCAGCACCCCCCTCGGGGGCGGTGGGGCAGATACGCAGTATTTT
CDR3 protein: CASTPLGGGGADTQYF

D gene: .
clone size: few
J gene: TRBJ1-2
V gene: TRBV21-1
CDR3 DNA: TGTGCCAGCAGCAAACTTTCCAGGGGGCAGAGTGGCTACACCTTC
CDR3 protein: CASSKLSRGQSGYTF

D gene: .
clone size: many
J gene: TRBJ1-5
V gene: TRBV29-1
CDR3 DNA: TGCAGCGCTAAAGGACAGCATAGCAATCAGCCCCAGCATTTT
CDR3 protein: CSAKGQHSNQPQHF

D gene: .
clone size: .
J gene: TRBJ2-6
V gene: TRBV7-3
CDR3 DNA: TGTGCCAGCAGCAGAGGGACAACATCTGGGGCCAACGTCCTGACTTTC
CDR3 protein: CASSRGTTSGANVLTF